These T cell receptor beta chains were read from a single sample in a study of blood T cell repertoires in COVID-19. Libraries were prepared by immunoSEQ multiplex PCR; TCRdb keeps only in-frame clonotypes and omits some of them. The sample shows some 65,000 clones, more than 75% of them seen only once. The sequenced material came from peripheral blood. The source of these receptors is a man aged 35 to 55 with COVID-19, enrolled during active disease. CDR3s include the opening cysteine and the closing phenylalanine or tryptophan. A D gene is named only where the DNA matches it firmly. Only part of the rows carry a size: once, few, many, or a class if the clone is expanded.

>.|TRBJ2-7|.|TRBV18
TGTGCCAGCTCACCAGCAACAGAAGAATCCTACGAGCAGTACTTC
CASSPATEESYEQYF
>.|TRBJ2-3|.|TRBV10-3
TGTGCCATCAGTGAGCTAGCGAAGACAGATACGCAGTATTTT
CAISELAKTDTQYF
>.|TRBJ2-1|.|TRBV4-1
TGCGCCAGCAGCCAGACTGCCGGGAATAGGCAGTTCTTC
CASSQTAGNRQFF
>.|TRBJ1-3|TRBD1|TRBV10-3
TGTGCCATCACCGACAGGGTTGAAGGAAACACCATATATTTT
CAITDRVEGNTIYF
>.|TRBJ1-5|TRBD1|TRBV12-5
TGTGCTAGTGGTTTGTCAGGGGGAAATCAGCCCCAGCATTTT
CASGLSGGNQPQHF
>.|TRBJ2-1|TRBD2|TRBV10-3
TGTGCCACCTTAGCGGGGGGGCCTAATGAGCAGTTCTTC
CATLAGGPNEQFF
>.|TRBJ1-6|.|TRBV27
TGTGCCAGCAGCCCCCGGTCGGGGGTGAATTCACCCCTCCACTTT
CASSPRSGVNSPLHF
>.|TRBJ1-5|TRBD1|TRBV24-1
TGTGCCACCAGTGATTTTGACAGGGGCTCGGATCAGCCCCAGCATTTT
CATSDFDRGSDQPQHF
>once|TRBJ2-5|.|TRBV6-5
TGTGCCAGCAAAAACAGGCAGGAGACCCAGTACTTC
CASKNRQETQYF
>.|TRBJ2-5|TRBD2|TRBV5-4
TGTGCCAGCAGCTTGTATCTAGCGGGAAACATAGTGGAGACCCAGTACTTC
CASSLYLAGNIVETQYF
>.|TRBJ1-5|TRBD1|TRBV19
TGTGCCAGTATGAGGGACAGGAATCAGCCCCAGCATTTT
CASMRDRNQPQHF
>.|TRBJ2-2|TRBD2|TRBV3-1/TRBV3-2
TGTGCCAGCAAATCTAGCGGGGACACCGGGGAGCTGTTTTTT
CASKSSGDTGELFF
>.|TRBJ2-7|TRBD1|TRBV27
TGTGCCAGCAGTTCCGGGACAGGGGGCCTCGAGCAGTACTTC
CASSSGTGGLEQYF
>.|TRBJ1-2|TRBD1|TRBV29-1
TGCAGCGTTGGTAAGGCAGGGGGTCGTATTAATGGCTACACCTTC
CSVGKAGGRINGYTF
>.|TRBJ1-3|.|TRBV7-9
TGTGCCAGCAGCTCGAGCTCTGGAAACACCATATATTTT
CASSSSSGNTIYF
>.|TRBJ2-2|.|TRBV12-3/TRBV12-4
TGTGCCAGCGTCGGGAACACCGGGGAGCTGTTTTTT
CASVGNTGELFF
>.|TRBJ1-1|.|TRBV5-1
TGCGCCAGCAGCTTGGTTCGGAGGGCTGAAGCTTTCTTT
CASSLVRRAEAFF
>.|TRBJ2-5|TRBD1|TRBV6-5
TGTGCCAGCAGTAAACAAGGGACAGTCCAAGAGACCCAGTACTTC
CASSKQGTVQETQYF
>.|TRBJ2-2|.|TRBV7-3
TGTGCCAGCAGCCCGGGCCCGGCCGGGGCCGGGGAGCTGTTTTTT
CASSPGPAGAGELFF
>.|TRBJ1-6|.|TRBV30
TGTGCCTGGACAGATAAGAACCTTTCACCCCTCCACTTT
CAWTDKNLSPLHF
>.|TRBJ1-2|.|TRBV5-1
TGCGCCAGCAGCTTGGGGGGGATCACCCAAGGGACAAGAAATGGCTACACCTTC
CASSLGGITQGTRNGYTF
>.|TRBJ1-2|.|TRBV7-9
TGTGCCAGCAGCTTAATACGGGAAGCTAACTATGGCTACACCTTC
CASSLIREANYGYTF
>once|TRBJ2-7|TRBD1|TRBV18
TGTGCCAGCTCTCCACCTTCACAGGGGTGGGAGCAGTACTTC
CASSPPSQGWEQYF
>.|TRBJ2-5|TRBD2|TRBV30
TGTGCCTGGAATAGGGCAGGACCGGGGGGAGAGACCCAGTACTTC
CAWNRAGPGGETQYF
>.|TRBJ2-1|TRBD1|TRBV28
TGTGCCAGCAGTTTAGATGTAGGGACAGGGGGAAGAGTTCGGATGGATGAGCAGTTCTTC
CASSLDVGTGGRVRMDEQFF
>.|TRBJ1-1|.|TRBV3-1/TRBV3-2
TGTGCCAGCAGCCAAGGCCGCGGCGTTGAAGCTTTCTTT
CASSQGRGVEAFF
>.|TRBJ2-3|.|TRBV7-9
TGTGCCAGCAGCTTAGTTGCGGGCACAGATACGCAGTATTTT
CASSLVAGTDTQYF
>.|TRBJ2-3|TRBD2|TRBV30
TGTGCCTGCCCTAGCGGGGGCTCTAGCACAGATACGCAGTATTTT
CACPSGGSSTDTQYF